These 4 T cell receptor beta chains originate from one sample sequenced in a study of cytomegalovirus exposure and HLA in healthy donors. Primers: 60 Vbeta forward and 13 Jbeta reverse. Measured with immunoSEQ multiplex PCR; TCRdb has only the in-frame clones, and not every one. The sample yields 80,000 to 100,000 clones, around 86% seen once. The source material was PBMCs. The receptors were sampled from a female donor in good health and CMV-seropositive.

The V gene is TRBV13, the J gene TRBJ2-3, with TRBD2 matching over 10 bases. Germline trimming cut 5 bases from V and 2 bases from J; bases unmatched to any gene: 22. CDR3 length: 21 amino acids. The germline V gene encodes CDR1 PRHDT and CDR2 FYEKMQ (reference sequence). Here the CDR3 DNA reads TGTGCCAGCAGCCTGAGGGTCGGTAGCGGGGGGCTTCCTTACCTCACAGATACGCAGTATTTT. Translating gives CASSLRVGSGGLPYLTDTQYF.

This chain connects TRBV5-5 to TRBJ1-4, with TRBD1 identical over 8 bases. CDR3 length: 15 residues. Unmatched junction bases numbered 8, after V lost 2 bases and J lost 8 bases. Germline CDR1 and CDR2: SGHKS and YYEKEE (reference sequence). CDR3 residues: CASSLGPGTGEKLFF. CDR3 DNA: TGTGCCAGCAGCTTAGGTCCCGGGACAGGCGAAAAACTGTTTTTT.

This chain connects TRBV6-1 to TRBJ2-4; the D is unclear. CDR3 length equals 17 residues. V was pared by 0 bases and J by 0 bases, with 12 bases between. Germline V gene data show CDR1 as MNHNS and CDR2 as SASEGT. CDR3 DNA: TGTGCCAGCAGTGAAGCTCCGGCGGCCATAGCCAAAAACATTCAGTACTTC. Amino acids: CASSEAPAAIAKNIQYF.

Of note for this clone: Other DNA sequences from this sample encode an identical CDR3 as well. The chain carries TRBV6-5 and TRBJ1-5; 8 nucleotides align to TRBD1. Trimming cost V 6 bases and J 5 bases; bases outside gene matches: 9. The CDR3 extends over 15 amino acids. Germline-derived CDR1 and CDR2 are MNHEY and SVGAGI. The CDR3 DNA is TGTGCCAGCAGACCCGGGTCAGGGGGCTATCAGCCCCAGCATTTT. Protein: CASRPGSGGYQPQHF.